The rows below give T cell receptor beta chains drawn from one sample of a study of radiotherapy plus CTLA-4 blockade in lung cancer. Repertoires were generated with immunoSEQ multiplex PCR, while TCRdb's copy carries only in-frame clones and drops some. The sample holds tens of thousands of clones, around 90% seen once. Material: peripheral blood, obtained from a patient treated with radiotherapy plus ipilimumab. The receptors were sampled from a human donor with non-small cell lung cancer that progressed on radiotherapy plus ipilimumab. The CDR3 runs from the conserved cysteine through the conserved F or W. A D gene is named only where the DNA matches it firmly. Size tells how often a clone was seen (once, few, many) or the class of an expanded clone, and some rows leave it out.

TRBJ2-7	.	.	TRBV11-3	CASSLVASEQYF	TGTGCCAGCAGCTTAGTGGCAAGCGAGCAGTACTTC
TRBJ1-5	.	.	TRBV29-1	CSVGDSNQPQHF	TGCAGCGTTGGGGATAGCAATCAGCCCCAGCATTTT
TRBJ1-5	once	.	TRBV7-2	CASSLVEGNQPQHF	TGTGCCAGCAGCTTAGTGGAGGGCAATCAGCCCCAGCATTTT
TRBJ2-5	.	TRBD2	TRBV5-4	CASQLAGGPGETQYF	TGTGCCAGCCAACTAGCGGGAGGGCCGGGGGAGACCCAGTACTTC
TRBJ1-2	.	.	TRBV5-1	CASSLGGFGYTF	TGTGCCAGCAGCTTGGGGGGTTTTGGCTACACCTTC
TRBJ1-1	.	.	TRBV19	CASSIGMVNTEAFF	TGTGCCAGTAGTATTGGTATGGTTAACACTGAAGCTTTCTTT
TRBJ1-2	.	.	TRBV29-1	CSVDPRGDYGYTF	TGCAGCGTTGATCCCCGGGGTGACTATGGCTACACCTTC
TRBJ2-1	.	.	TRBV6-6	CASTDHFPVNEQFF	TGTGCCAGCACCGACCACTTCCCGGTCAATGAGCAGTTCTTC
TRBJ2-3	few	TRBD2	TRBV11-2	CASSGGGSTDTQYF	TGTGCCAGCAGCGGCGGGGGAAGCACAGATACGCAGTATTTT
TRBJ2-1	.	.	TRBV15	CATSIGAGTYNEQFF	TGTGCCACCAGCATCGGGGCGGGAACTTACAATGAGCAGTTCTTC
TRBJ1-4	.	TRBD1	TRBV7-8	CASSRQGYEKLFF	TGTGCCAGCAGCCGACAGGGTTATGAAAAACTGTTTTTT
TRBJ2-5	few	.	TRBV6-1	CASSEAPVKTQYF	TGTGCCAGCAGTGAAGCCCCCGTCAAGACCCAGTACTTC
TRBJ2-5	.	TRBD2	TRBV18	CASSRGHVGAGEETQYF	TGTGCCAGCTCACGGGGTCACGTGGGAGCGGGAGAAGAGACCCAGTACTTC
TRBJ2-3	.	.	TRBV5-4	CASSRESWTDTQYF	TGTGCCAGCAGCAGAGAGTCATGGACAGATACGCAGTATTTT
TRBJ1-1	.	.	TRBV7-9	CASSLSSGGGTEAFF	TGTGCCAGCAGCTTAAGTTCCGGAGGGGGAACTGAAGCTTTCTTT
TRBJ2-1	.	TRBD2	TRBV9	CASSISGTNNEQFF	TGTGCCAGCAGTATTAGCGGGACGAACAATGAGCAGTTCTTC
TRBJ1-2	once	TRBD1	TRBV15	CATSRDRLYGYTF	TGTGCCACCAGCAGGGACAGGCTCTATGGCTACACCTTC
TRBJ1-2	few	TRBD1	TRBV7-6	CASSQRTGNGYTF	TGTGCCAGCAGCCAAAGGACAGGGAATGGCTACACCTTC
TRBJ2-7	.	.	TRBV7-2	CATARGVFYEQYF	TGTGCCACTGCCAGAGGGGTCTTCTACGAGCAGTACTTC
TRBJ1-1	.	TRBD1	TRBV5-6	CASSPGQGMSAFF	TGTGCCAGCAGCCCGGGACAGGGGATGAGTGCTTTCTTT
TRBJ1-5	.	.	TRBV15	CATSRERGSNQPQHF	TGTGCCACCAGCAGAGAAAGGGGAAGCAATCAGCCCCAGCATTTT
TRBJ1-5	.	.	TRBV6-6	CASGKGVYNQPQHF	TGTGCCAGCGGAAAGGGAGTCTACAATCAGCCCCAGCATTTT
TRBJ1-1	.	TRBD1	TRBV27	CASNRGRGTEAFF	TGTGCCAGCAACAGGGGGCGCGGAACTGAAGCTTTCTTT
TRBJ1-3	.	.	TRBV19	CASRDPSGSSGNTIYF	TGTGCCAGTAGGGACCCATCCGGGAGCTCTGGAAACACCATATATTTT
TRBJ2-1	.	.	TRBV11-3	CASSLDRGTEQFF	TGTGCCAGCAGCTTAGATCGGGGGACAGAGCAGTTCTTC
TRBJ2-5	.	.	TRBV6-1	CASSEAPGAETQYF	TGTGCCAGCAGTGAAGCGCCGGGGGCAGAGACCCAGTACTTC
TRBJ2-5	.	.	TRBV6-1	CASKDSRFGETQYF	TGTGCCAGCAAGGACAGTCGATTTGGAGAGACCCAGTACTTC
TRBJ2-7	.	.	TRBV7-2	CASSIGGRRANEQYF	TGTGCCAGCAGCATAGGCGGAAGACGAGCGAACGAGCAGTACTTC
TRBJ2-7	.	TRBD2	TRBV7-2	CASSQGLAGGGYEQYF	TGTGCCAGCAGCCAGGGACTAGCGGGAGGGGGGTACGAGCAGTACTTC
TRBJ1-6	.	TRBD1	TRBV4-1	CASRPGQGFNSPLHF	TGCGCCAGTCGGCCGGGACAGGGGTTTAATTCACCCCTCCACTTT
TRBJ2-7	.	.	TRBV29-1	CSVEVPGRGQYF	TGCAGCGTTGAAGTTCCAGGGCGGGGGCAGTACTTC
TRBJ2-7	.	TRBD1	TRBV7-8	CASSQTGQGFNEQYF	TGTGCCAGCAGCCAGACAGGACAGGGTTTCAACGAGCAGTACTTC
TRBJ1-2	.	.	TRBV19	CASSIAGYGYTF	TGTGCCAGTAGTATCGCCGGGTATGGCTACACCTTC
TRBJ2-3	.	.	TRBV7-9	CASSLALGLMDTQYF	TGTGCCAGCAGCTTAGCCCTGGGACTGATGGATACGCAGTATTTT
TRBJ2-7	.	.	TRBV28	CASSLRQGALYEQYF	TGTGCCAGCAGTTTAAGGCAGGGCGCCCTCTACGAGCAGTACTTC
TRBJ2-7	once	.	TRBV11-2	CASSLYTGLSYEQYF	TGTGCCAGCAGCCTATACACAGGGCTCTCCTACGAGCAGTACTTC
TRBJ2-2	.	TRBD1	TRBV5-1	CASSLAGQGNTGELFF	TGCGCCAGCAGCTTGGCCGGACAGGGAAACACCGGGGAGCTGTTTTTT
TRBJ1-4	.	.	TRBV30	CAWSRRGFGEKLFF	TGTGCCTGGAGCCGCAGGGGCTTTGGTGAAAAACTGTTTTTT
TRBJ1-4	once	.	TRBV5-6	CASSPGGASTNEKLFF	TGTGCCAGCAGCCCTGGGGGGGCCTCAACTAATGAAAAACTGTTTTTT
TRBJ2-2	.	TRBD2	TRBV5-1	CASRISGMRANTGELFF	TGCGCCAGCAGAATTAGCGGGATGCGCGCGAACACCGGGGAGCTGTTTTTT
TRBJ2-7	.	.	TRBV28	CASSTKYEQYF	TGTGCCAGCAGTACTAAGTACGAGCAGTACTTC
TRBJ2-4	.	TRBD2	TRBV27	CASSSNLGLAAQYF	TGTGCCAGCAGTTCCAACCTAGGACTAGCCGCTCAGTACTTC
TRBJ1-1	.	.	TRBV30	CAWSFDFMNTEAFF	TGTGCCTGGAGTTTCGACTTCATGAACACTGAAGCTTTCTTT
TRBJ1-1	once	.	TRBV15	CATSRQENTEAFF	TGTGCCACCAGCAGGCAGGAGAACACTGAAGCTTTCTTT
TRBJ2-3	.	.	TRBV18	CASSPRGARVTDTQYF	TGTGCCAGCTCACCCAGAGGGGCTCGGGTAACAGATACGCAGTATTTT
TRBJ1-2	.	.	TRBV7-9	CASSFRGGGYGYTF	TGTGCCAGCAGCTTTAGGGGTGGCGGCTATGGCTACACCTTC
TRBJ1-2	.	.	TRBV7-9	CASSLPGTYGYTF	TGTGCCAGCAGCTTACCAGGAACCTATGGCTACACCTTC